These 19 T cell receptor beta chains were all obtained from the same sample, sequenced in a study of response to subunit inactivated influenza vaccine. TCRdb processed the RT-PCR reads anew with MiXCR; each CDR3 protein has one entry. Of 500,000 to 600,000 distinct CDR3 sequences listed, approximately 15% are singletons. The sample consisted of CD4+ T cells sorted from PBMCs, taken about 24 months after vaccination. The receptors originated from a man between 50 and 75 years old who received an inactivated influenza vaccine.

This clonotype has more than one count but fewer than ten. This chain joins TRBV6-1 and TRBJ1-2, with D possibly TRBD1 on 5 matching bases. Germline CDR1 and CDR2: MNHNS and SASEGT. V was pared by 5 bases and J by 3 bases, with 16 bases between. The CDR3 consists of 15 residues. CDR3 region: CASSPGLTSDYGYTF. The CDR3, as DNA: TGTGCCAGCAGTCCGGGACTTACTAGTGACTATGGCTACACCTTC.

This clonotype was seen more than once but under ten times. The rearrangement links TRBV9 to TRBJ1-2; 7 bases are a match to TRBD1. Germline V gives CDR1 SGDLS, CDR2 YYNGEE. Trimming removed 0 bases from V and 5 bases from J; junction bases left unmatched: 7. The CDR3 spans 15 residues. In DNA, the CDR3 is TGTGCCAGCAGCGTAGCGGAGGGGGCAAGATATGGCTACACCTTC. Its translation: CASSVAEGARYGYTF.

This chain joins TRBV5-6 and TRBJ2-4; 13 nucleotides line up with TRBD2. Germline CDR1 is SGHDT and CDR2 is YYEEEE. The CDR3 has 17 residues. The V segment lost 2 bases and the J segment 2 bases; nucleotides outside the gene matches: 4. In nucleotides, the CDR3 is TGTGCCAGCAGCTTCGGACTAGCGGGAGAACCCAAAAACATTCAGTACTTC. It specifies CASSFGLAGEPKNIQYF.

This chain connects TRBV19 to TRBJ2-1, with D uncertain. The germline V and J ends were trimmed by 6 bases and 4 bases, with 4 bases remaining between them. The CDR3 sequence is 11 residues long. Per the germline V gene, CDR1 is LNHDA and CDR2 is SQIVND (reference sequence). In DNA form, the CDR3 reads TGTGCCAGTAGACAGTACAATGAGCAGTTCTTC. Protein product: CASRQYNEQFF.

The DNA of the CDR3 is TGCAGTGCTAGAGACAACAGGGGAGGAGGCTACACCTTC. Residues: CSARDNRGGGYTF. V gene TRBV20-1 combines with J gene TRBJ1-2; 7 bases map to TRBD1. The CDR3 contains 13 residues. Per germline, CDR1 DFQATT and CDR2 SNEGSKA (reference sequence). V was pared by 0 bases and J by 8 bases, with 6 bases of the junction left unmatched.

This clonotype was counted between two and nine times. This chain links TRBV3-1 with TRBJ2-3; the match to TRBD2 covers 11 bases. The trim removed 0 bases at V and 10 bases at J, leaving 9 bases unmatched. This CDR3 has 16 residues. The germline V gene encodes CDR1 LGHDT and CDR2 YNNKEL (reference sequence). CDR3 in DNA: TGTGCCAGCAGCCAAGATGTGTCTAGCGGGGGGAATGCGCAGTATTTT. Residues: CASSQDVSSGGNAQYF.

This chain links TRBV11-2 with TRBJ2-3; 9 bases match TRBD2. The CDR3 totals 17 residues. Trimming removed 0 bases from V and 5 bases from J; junction bases left unmatched: 9. Germline V gene lookup returns CDR1 SGHAT and CDR2 FQNNGV. The chain's CDR3 is CASSLEVTSGGRDTQYF. CDR3 coding DNA: TGTGCCAGCAGCTTAGAAGTGACTAGCGGAGGGAGAGATACGCAGTATTTT.

This sequence joins TRBV12-3 or TRBV12-4 and TRBJ2-3, with 7 bases aligning to TRBD2. CDR3 length: 12 residues. V gave up 6 bases and J gave up 11 bases; unmatched junction bases: 8. This CDR3 is CASRSLAKEQYF. DNA of the CDR3: TGTGCCAGCAGGTCACTAGCGAAAGAGCAGTATTTT.

CDR3 in amino acids: CASSLANHPRQPQHF. CDR3 DNA sequence: TGTGCCAGCAGCTTGGCGAATCACCCAAGGCAGCCCCAGCATTTT. The chain is built from TRBV5-8 and TRBJ1-5, with no clear D. Germline loops: CDR1 SGHTS, CDR2 YDEGEE. V was trimmed by 0 bases and J by 7 bases, leaving 14 bases between them. There are 15 residues in the CDR3.

With respect to this clonotype: The DNA is omitted, as the CDR3 cannot be located on it reliably, and the CDR3 follows TCRdb's listing. J is TRBJ1-2 and V is TRBV10-2; the table names TRBD1, a call not compared with the DNA. Counting both end residues, the CDR3 totals 13 amino acids. The germline V gene encodes CDR1 WSHSY and CDR2 SAAADI. The chain's CDR3 is CASSESFGAGYTF.

The sample holds many counts of this clonotype. J is TRBJ1-4 and V is TRBV5-1, with D maybe TRBD1 (6 bases). Germline V lookup: CDR1 SGHRS, CDR2 YFSETQ. The ends were cut back, 4 bases at V and 7 bases at J, with 11 bases in the middle. The CDR3 covers 13 residues. The CDR3, as DNA: TGCGCCAGCAGCACGGGACATATTGAAAAACTGTTTTTT. Its translation is CASSTGHIEKLFF. The whole variable domain, remainder taken from reference TRBV5-1 and TRBJ1-4, is KAGVTQTPRYLIKTRGQQVTLSCSPISGHRSVSWYQQTPGQGLQFLFEYFSETQRNKGNFPGRFSGRQFSNSRSEMNVSTLELGDSALYLCASSTGHIEKLFFGSGTQLSVL.

In this sample, this clonotype turned up once. The chain has TRBV28 and TRBJ1-6, with D possibly being TRBD1 (6 bases). This CDR3 has 15 amino acids. V lost 5 bases, J lost 7 bases, and 15 bases lay in between. Germline loops: CDR1 MDHEN, CDR2 SYDVKM. The CDR3 DNA sequence: TGTGCCAGCAGTCCGAGGGGGTTACGGAATTCACCCCTCCACTTT. It specifies CASSPRGLRNSPLHF.

The chain joins TRBV28 to TRBJ2-4; 9 nucleotides align to TRBD2. Trimming removed 8 bases from V and 0 bases from J; junction bases left unmatched: 8. Germline-derived CDR1 and CDR2 are MDHEN and SYDVKM. The CDR3 is made up of 16 amino acids. CDR3 sequence (DNA): TGTGCCAGCGGAGCTAGCGGGAACCTAGCCAAAAACATTCAGTACTTC. Protein: CASGASGNLAKNIQYF.

This clonotype appeared many times. The junction does not match germline at one end; this may be a read error. This chain connects TRBV5-1 to TRBJ2-2; D not resolved. Germline CDR1 reads SGHRS; CDR2 reads YFSETQ. The CDR3 covers 15 residues. The CDR3 region is CASSLGPTQTEELFF. Written as DNA, the CDR3 is TGCGCCAGCAGCTTGGGCCCTACTCAAACCGAGGAGCTGTTTTTT.

The CDR3 is CASSLQPSTEAFF. In DNA form, the CDR3 reads TGTGCCAGCAGCTTACAACCGAGCACTGAAGCTTTCTTT. The rearrangement joins TRBV11-3 to TRBJ1-1; no clear D. V lost 2 bases and J 4 bases, leaving 8 bases between the germline ends. The CDR3 runs 13 residues. Per germline, CDR1 SGHNT and CDR2 YENEEA.

The chain recombines TRBV28 with TRBJ1-2; D gene unclear. The CDR3 totals 13 residues. Germline lookup yields CDR1 MDHEN and CDR2 SYDVKM. V lost 1 base to trimming and J lost 4 bases, with 7 bases between them. CDR3 loop: CASSLSLIYGYTF. CDR3 in DNA: TGTGCCAGCAGTTTATCCCTCATCTATGGCTACACCTTC.

The chain links TRBV9 to TRBJ2-5, with TRBD2 identical over 8 bases. The V gene end was trimmed by 0 bases and the J gene end by 4 bases; junction bases not matched to a gene: 2. Germline loops: CDR1 SGDLS, CDR2 YYNGEE. This CDR3 has 14 residues. CDR3 sequence reads: CASSVASGGETQYF. DNA for the CDR3: TGTGCCAGCAGCGTAGCCAGCGGGGGAGAGACCCAGTACTTC.

This clonotype was seen a few times. The rearrangement links TRBV12-3 or TRBV12-4 to TRBJ1-5; D remains ambiguous. Trimming pared 5 bases from V and 2 bases from J, leaving 16 bases between. There are 16 residues in the CDR3. CDR3 amino acids: CASSPSGLPGNQPQHF. The CDR3, as DNA: TGTGCCAGCAGTCCTTCCGGGCTTCCAGGCAATCAGCCCCAGCATTTT.

The V and J genes are TRBV2 and TRBJ1-6; 9 bases map to TRBD1. Germline lookup yields CDR1 SNHLY and CDR2 FYNNEI. V trimming: 6 bases; J trimming: 0 bases; junction bases outside the gene matches: 3. The CDR3 extends over 16 amino acids. The CDR3 DNA is TGTGCCAGCAGGGACAGGGGTAGCTCCTATAATTCACCCCTCCACTTT. Amino acid sequence: CASRDRGSSYNSPLHF. Together with reference TRBV2 and TRBJ1-6, the CDR3 gives the full variable domain: EPEVTQTPSHQVTQMGQEVILRCVPISNHLYFYWYRQILGQKVEFLVSFYNNEISEKSEIFDDQFSVERPDGSNFTLKIRSTKLEDSAMYFCASRDRGSSYNSPLHFGNGTRLTVT.